This T cell receptor beta chain emerged from a study of blood T cell repertoires in COVID-19. Overall study context: PBMCs, B-cell-depleted T cells, or T cells were the source of the cDNA or gDNA that made up the material.

The CDR3 has 14 residues. Trimming removed 5 bases at V and 10 bases at J, with 18 bases between. Germline loops: CDR1 SEHNR, CDR2 FQNEAQ (reference sequence). Produced via immunoSEQ multiplex PCR; TCRdb's table is partial and in-frame only. Among 150,000 to 200,000 clones listed, around 85% were seen once. Input material: peripheral blood. The chain is built from TRBV7-9 and TRBJ2-1; D unresolved. The clonotype comes from a man aged 50 to 59 with active or convalescent COVID-19. The CDR3 region has the DNA TGTGCCAGCAGCCCCCGAGAAGTGGTGGTCGAGCAGTTCTTC. Residues: CASSPREVVVEQFF.